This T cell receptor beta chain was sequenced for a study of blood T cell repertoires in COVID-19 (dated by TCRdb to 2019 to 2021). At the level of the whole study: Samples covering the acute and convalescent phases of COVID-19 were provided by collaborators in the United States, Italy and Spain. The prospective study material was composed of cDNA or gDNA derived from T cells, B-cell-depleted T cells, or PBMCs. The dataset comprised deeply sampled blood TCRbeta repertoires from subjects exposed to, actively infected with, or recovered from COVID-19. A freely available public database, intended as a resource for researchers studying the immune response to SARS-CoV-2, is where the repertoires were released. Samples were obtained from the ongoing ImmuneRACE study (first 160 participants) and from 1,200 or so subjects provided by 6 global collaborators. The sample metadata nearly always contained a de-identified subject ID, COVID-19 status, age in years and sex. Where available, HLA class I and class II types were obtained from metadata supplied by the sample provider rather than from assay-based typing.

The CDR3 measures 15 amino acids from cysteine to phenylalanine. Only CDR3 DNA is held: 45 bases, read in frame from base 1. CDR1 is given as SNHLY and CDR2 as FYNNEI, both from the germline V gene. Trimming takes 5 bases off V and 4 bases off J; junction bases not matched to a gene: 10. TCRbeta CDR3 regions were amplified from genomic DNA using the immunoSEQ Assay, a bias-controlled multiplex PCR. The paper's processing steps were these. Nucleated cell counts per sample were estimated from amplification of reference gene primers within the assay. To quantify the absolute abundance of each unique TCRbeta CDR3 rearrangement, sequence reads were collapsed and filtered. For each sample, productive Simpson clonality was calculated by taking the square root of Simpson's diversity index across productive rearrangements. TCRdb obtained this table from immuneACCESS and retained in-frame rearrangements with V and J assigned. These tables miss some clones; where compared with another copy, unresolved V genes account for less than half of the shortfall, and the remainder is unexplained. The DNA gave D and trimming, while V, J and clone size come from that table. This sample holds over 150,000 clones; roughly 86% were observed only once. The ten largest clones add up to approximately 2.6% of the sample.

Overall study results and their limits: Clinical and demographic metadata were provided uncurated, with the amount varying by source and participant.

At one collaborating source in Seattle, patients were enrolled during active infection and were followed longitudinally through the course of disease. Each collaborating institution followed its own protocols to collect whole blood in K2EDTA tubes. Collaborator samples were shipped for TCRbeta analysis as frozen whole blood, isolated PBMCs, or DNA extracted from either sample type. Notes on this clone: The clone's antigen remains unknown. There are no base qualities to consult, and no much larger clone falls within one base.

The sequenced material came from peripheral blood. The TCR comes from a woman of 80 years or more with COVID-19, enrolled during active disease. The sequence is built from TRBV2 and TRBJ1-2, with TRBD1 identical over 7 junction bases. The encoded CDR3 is CASSSQGGIGYGYTF. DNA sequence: TGTGCCAGCAGTAGCCAGGGGGGAATAGGCTATGGCTACACCTTC.